This T cell receptor (beta chain) was profiled in a study of shared clonotypes between healthy human individuals. Here immunoSEQ multiplex PCR was the method, and the copy in TCRdb shows in-frame clones only, minus some. Among about 1.5 million clones, 96% were seen once, and the ten largest hold roughly 1.1%. CDR3 length: 16 residues. CDR1 and CDR2 from the germline V gene are MNHNS and SASEGT. V shed 3 bases and J 4 bases; nucleotides not matched to a gene: 9. This TCR was recovered from a man aged 25 to 45 in good health. Sequencing input: naive CD4+ T cells sorted from blood. Subset given: CD45RA+ positively selected. This chain links TRBV6-1 with TRBJ2-3, with 8 bases matching TRBD1. DNA of the CDR3: TGTGCCAGCAGTGATCCCAGGGGGCGAATATCAGATACGCAGTATTTT. It codes for CASSDPRGRISDTQYF.